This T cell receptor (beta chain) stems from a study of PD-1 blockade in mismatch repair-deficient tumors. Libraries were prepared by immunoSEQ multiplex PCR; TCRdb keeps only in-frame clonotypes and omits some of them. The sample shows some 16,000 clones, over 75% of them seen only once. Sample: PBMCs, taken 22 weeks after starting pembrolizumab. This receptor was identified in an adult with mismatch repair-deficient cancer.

CDR3 coding DNA: TGTGCCAGCACCCGACAGAGGACAGATACGCAGTATTTT. Translation: CASTRQRTDTQYF. The chain links TRBV27 to TRBJ2-3, with D perhaps matching TRBD1 (5 bases). The germline V gene encodes CDR1 MNHEY and CDR2 SMNVEV (reference sequence). V was clipped by 7 bases and J by 3 bases, with 11 bases between them. The CDR3 length is 13 residues.